This T cell receptor (beta chain) was sequenced for a study of CD8 T cells in ankylosing spondylitis. The germline V gene has CDR1 MGHRA and CDR2 YSYEKL. V trimming: 3 bases; J trimming: 5 bases; junction bases outside the gene matches: 12. The CDR3 loop spans 17 amino acids. Quantitative 5'-RACE with molecular barcodes generated TCR beta libraries. TCRdb itself ran the 5' RACE reads through MiXCR, one entry per CDR3 protein. The data show hundreds of thousands of distinct CDR3 sequences, 17% seen once. General observations from the study: With a CD8+ phenotype, disease-linked clones were relatively rare in peripheral blood. Some motif variants were previously reported in reactive arthritis synovial fluid and blood. Ankylosing spondylitis blood appeared to carry a characteristic TCR beta motif of seven to nine highly homologous variants.

Notes on this clonotype: Antigen: not known.

The clonotype comes from a male donor with ankylosing spondylitis. The V call is TRBV4-1, the J call TRBJ2-3; 9 bases are a match to TRBD2. Sequencing input: blood, either unsorted or a sorted T cell fraction (not recorded which). CDR3 sequence: CASSQATIAGAGDTQYF. CDR3 DNA: TGCGCCAGCAGCCAGGCTACCATAGCGGGAGCGGGAGATACGCAGTATTTT.